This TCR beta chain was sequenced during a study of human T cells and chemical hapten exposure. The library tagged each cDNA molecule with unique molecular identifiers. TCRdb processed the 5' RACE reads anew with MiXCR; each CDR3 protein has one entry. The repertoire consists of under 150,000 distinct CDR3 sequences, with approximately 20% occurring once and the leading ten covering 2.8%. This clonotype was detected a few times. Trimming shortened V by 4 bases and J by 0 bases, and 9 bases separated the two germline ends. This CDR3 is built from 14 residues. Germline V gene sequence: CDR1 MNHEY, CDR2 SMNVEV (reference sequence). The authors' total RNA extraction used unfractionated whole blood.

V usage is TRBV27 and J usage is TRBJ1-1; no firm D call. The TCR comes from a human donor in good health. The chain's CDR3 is CASSSSRMNTEAFF. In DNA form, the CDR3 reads TGTGCCAGCAGTTCTTCACGGATGAACACTGAAGCTTTCTTT.